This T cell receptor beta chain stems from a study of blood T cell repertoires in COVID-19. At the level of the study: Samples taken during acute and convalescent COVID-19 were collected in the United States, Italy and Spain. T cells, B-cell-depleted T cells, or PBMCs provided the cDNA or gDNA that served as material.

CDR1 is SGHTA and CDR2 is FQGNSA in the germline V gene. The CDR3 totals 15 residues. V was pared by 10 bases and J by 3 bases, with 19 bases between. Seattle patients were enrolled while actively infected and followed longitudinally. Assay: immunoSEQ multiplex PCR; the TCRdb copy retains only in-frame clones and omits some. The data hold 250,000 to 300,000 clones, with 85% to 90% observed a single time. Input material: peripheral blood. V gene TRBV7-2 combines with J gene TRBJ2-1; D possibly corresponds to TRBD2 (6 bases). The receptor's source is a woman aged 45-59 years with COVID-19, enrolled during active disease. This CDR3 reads CATAGPGLYYNEQFF. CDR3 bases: TGTGCCACCGCCGGACCGGGACTTTACTACAATGAGCAGTTCTTC.